This T cell receptor (beta chain) derives from a study of blood T cells in healthy people across ages. Turning to the study itself: About one barcoded beta molecule per two T cells came from capture by template switching. Study results and caveats: Per-million-T-cell TCR beta diversity fell roughly linearly with age.

Concerning this clonotype: Its antigen is not identified.

The CDR3 has 15 residues. Looked up from germline, CDR1 is SGHRS and CDR2 is YFSETQ. V was pared by 4 bases and J by 4 bases, with 6 bases of the junction left unmatched. The authors ran a second PCR of about 7 to 11 cycles using a sample-barcoded 5' primer and a J-beta primer mix. TCRdb passed the 5' RACE reads through MiXCR, listing each CDR3 protein once. Here the sample spans about 760,000 distinct CDR3 sequences, approximately 25% being singletons. These data were likewise used in another study, on T cells of mothers and their children.

This TCR derives from a boy aged 10-17 years in good health. The chain links TRBV5-1 to TRBJ2-2; 8 bases align to TRBD1. Sample: blood. CDR3 nucleotide sequence: TGCGCCAGCAGCGACGACAGGGGCGGCACCGGGGAGCTGTTTTTT. Residues: CASSDDRGGTGELFF.